This TCR beta chain was profiled in a study of immune evolution from preneoplasia to lung adenocarcinoma. General study findings and limits: Top clone share appeared to fall from AAH through AIS, MIA, adenocarcinoma.

The CDR3 has 15 residues. Germline V CDR1 and CDR2: SGDLS, YYNGEE. V shed 0 bases and J 7 bases; nucleotides not matched to a gene: 4. Two lung cancer pathologists independently confirmed each histologic diagnosis. Premalignant or tumor cells were enriched by macro-dissection after pathologic assessment. A word on this clone: The antigen is undetermined.

Sequencing used immunoSEQ multiplex PCR; TCRdb keeps in-frame clones, though not all of them. The table lists fewer than 12,000 clones, 65% to 90% of them singletons. The sequence came from a person in their 70s with lung adenocarcinoma. Sequencing was carried out using FFPE minimally invasive lung adenocarcinoma tissue. V gene TRBV9 combines with J gene TRBJ1-6; the match to TRBD1 covers 7 bases. CDR3 DNA sequence: TGTGCCAGCAGCGTAGGACAGGGTGGGAATTCACCCCTCCACTTT. This gives the protein CASSVGQGGNSPLHF. Based on the CDR3 plus reference TRBV9 and TRBJ1-6, the full variable domain is DSGVTQTPKHLITATGQRVTLRCSPRSGDLSVYWYQQSLDQGLQFLIQYYNGEERAKGNILERFSAQQFPDLHSELNLSSLELGDSALYFCASSVGQGGNSPLHFGNGTRLTVT.